This record concerns one T cell receptor beta chain sequence. Its specificity is not known. This specimen includes other DNA sequences encoding the same CDR3. Libraries were prepared by immunoSEQ multiplex PCR; TCRdb keeps only in-frame clonotypes and omits some of them. The data hold about 730,000 clones, with 72% observed a single time. These data originate in a study of shared clonotypes between healthy human individuals. General study points: Non-shared clonotypes displayed generation probabilities falling below those of clonotypes present in all four donors. Inspection by rarefaction showed sorted-subset sequencing to be incomplete despite large depth.

CDR1 is SGHAT, CDR2 FQNNGV, per germline. V was pared by 1 base and J by 0 bases, with 5 bases between. This CDR3 contains 14 residues. Naive CD45RA+ and memory CD45RA-negative subsets were split from CD4+ cells. What was sequenced was memory CD4+ T cells sorted from blood. Subset meaning: CD45RA-negative fraction. This TCR came from a young woman in good health. The J gene is TRBJ2-3, the V gene TRBV11-2; D remains unclear. CDR3 loop: CASSLAGSTDTQYF. CDR3 DNA sequence: TGTGCCAGCAGCTTAGCTGGAAGCACAGATACGCAGTATTTT.